Presented here are 27 T cell receptor beta chains from one specimen sequenced in a study of T cell repertoires in cytomegalovirus infection. MiXCR, applied by TCRdb to the reads, yields one record per CDR3 protein. The top ten clones hold roughly 20% of a sample with nearly 700,000 distinct CDR3 sequences, roughly 30% of them seen once. The antigens these receptors bind are not known. Sequencing used cultured PBMCs, obtained from culture after CMV antigen stimulation. The source is a human donor in good health (CMV status not recorded). Some clones in this sample may be carry-over from other donors' samples.

This clonotype was counted between two and nine times. Written as DNA, the CDR3 is TGTGCCAGCAGCCCCATCGGATCTAGCGCCCAAGAGACCCAGTACTTC. As protein: CASSPIGSSAQETQYF. V usage is TRBV3-1 and J usage is TRBJ2-5; D possibly corresponds to TRBD2 (6 bases). V was cut by 4 bases and J by 1 base, with 16 bases left in between. The CDR3 is made up of 16 amino acids. CDR1 is LGHDT, CDR2 YNNKEL, per germline (reference sequence).

V and J are TRBV29-1 and TRBJ2-5, with TRBD2 matching over 8 bases. The trim removed 6 bases at V and 5 bases at J, leaving 11 bases unmatched. Looked up from germline, CDR1 is SQVTM and CDR2 is ANQGSEA. This CDR3 spans 14 amino acids. The CDR3 bases are TGCAGCGTCTCCACCGGGACTAGTAGGGAGACCCAGTACTTC. This translates into CSVSTGTSRETQYF.

CDR3 bases: TGTGCCAGCAGTTGGGCAGGGAGAACCACAAGCACAGATACGCAGTATTTT. This translates into CASSWAGRTTSTDTQYF. V usage is TRBV6-6 and J usage is TRBJ2-3; the D gene could be TRBD1 or TRBD2 (5 bases each). The length of the CDR3 is 17 residues. Germline V gene sequence: CDR1 MNHNY, CDR2 SVGAGI (reference sequence). The V end lost 4 bases, the J end lost 0 bases, and 17 bases lay between the germline ends.

This clonotype appeared a few times. The chain has TRBV7-2 and TRBJ1-2; D call uncertain. The CDR3 is 12 amino acids. CDR1 is SGHTA and CDR2 is FQGNSA in the germline V gene. The V gene lost 4 bases and the J gene lost 8 bases, with 11 bases spanning the gap. The CDR3 DNA sequence: TGTGCCAGCAGCTCCGCCTTTGGGGGCTACACCTTC. This codes for CASSSAFGGYTF.

This chain joins TRBV6-1 and TRBJ2-3, with D possibly matching TRBD1 (5 bases). The CDR3 covers 13 residues. V gave up 5 bases and J gave up 2 bases, with 8 bases separating them. Germline loops: CDR1 MNHNS, CDR2 SASEGT. The CDR3 sequence is CASSRTHTDTQYF. In DNA form, the CDR3 reads TGTGCCAGCAGTCGGACACACACAGATACGCAGTATTTT.

At least ten counts were recorded for this clonotype. The chain recombines TRBV7-2 with TRBJ2-1; 11 bases line up with TRBD2. Unmatched junction bases numbered 14, after V lost 4 bases and J lost 0 bases. CDR1 and CDR2 from the germline V gene are SGHTA and FQGNSA. This CDR3 is built from 20 residues. The CDR3 spells CASSSQIAGGQGGSYNEQFF. In DNA form, the CDR3 reads TGTGCCAGCAGCTCCCAGATAGCGGGAGGGCAAGGGGGCTCCTACAATGAGCAGTTCTTC.

This clonotype was seen only a few times. V is TRBV14 and J is TRBJ2-5; D is unresolved. The CDR3 consists of 12 residues. In germline, CDR1 is SGHDN, CDR2 FVKESK. The V end was cut by 3 bases, the J end by 5 bases, with 7 bases between. Here the CDR3 reads CASSQFGETQYF. CDR3 in DNA: TGTGCCAGCAGCCAGTTCGGGGAGACCCAGTACTTC. Full variable domain (remainder filled in from reference TRBV14 and TRBJ2-5): EAGVTQFPSHSVIEKGQTVTLRCDPISGHDNLYWYRRVMGKEIKFLLHFVKESKQDESGMPNNRFLAERTGGTYSTLKVQPAELEDSGVYFCASSQFGETQYFGPGTRLLVL.

This clonotype was seen repeatedly, ten times or more. The chain recombines TRBV7-2 with TRBJ2-7, with D tentatively TRBD2 (5 bases). CDR1 is SGHTA and CDR2 is FQGNSA in the germline V gene. The CDR3 consists of 13 residues. Trimming removed 5 bases at V and 2 bases at J, with 10 bases between. The CDR3 protein is CASSEKTTYEQYF. CDR3 DNA: TGTGCCAGCAGCGAAAAGACTACCTACGAGCAGTACTTC.

The J gene is TRBJ2-7, the V gene TRBV11-2, with 15 bases fitting TRBD2. The V gene's germline CDR1 is SGHAT and CDR2 FQNNGV. The V segment lost 4 bases and the J segment 2 bases; nucleotides outside the gene matches: 0. The CDR3 is 15 residues long. CDR3 loop: CASSWTSGRAYEQYF. The CDR3 DNA is TGTGCCAGCAGCTGGACTAGCGGGAGGGCCTACGAGCAGTACTTC.

There are a few counts of this clonotype. This chain connects TRBV19 to TRBJ1-5; D is ambiguous. The CDR3 length is 15 residues. Trimming took off 1 base at V and 4 bases at J, with 11 bases between the two ends. In germline, CDR1 is LNHDA, CDR2 SQIVND (reference sequence). CDR3 DNA sequence: TGTGCCAGTAGTATAGTGCCCTCCGTTAATCAGCCCCAGCATTTT. It is translated as CASSIVPSVNQPQHF.

The chain is built from TRBV20-1 and TRBJ2-1; 7 bases are a match to TRBD2. The V and J ends lost 4 bases and 8 bases, in that order; junction bases with no gene match: 8. CDR1 is DFQATT, CDR2 SNEGSKA, per germline (reference sequence). This CDR3 comprises 13 residues. CDR3 coding DNA: TGCAGTGCTACCGGACTAGAATCGGATGAGCAGTTCTTC. It codes for CSATGLESDEQFF.

The chain joins TRBV5-6 to TRBJ2-4, with unresolved D. CDR3 length: 12 residues. The V and J ends lost 0 bases and 13 bases respectively, with 11 bases between them. Germline V gene lookup returns CDR1 SGHDT and CDR2 YYEEEE. The CDR3 reads CASSLAGRSQYF. The CDR3 DNA reads as TGTGCCAGCAGCTTGGCCGGGCGGTCCCAGTACTTC.

The chain employs TRBV19 and TRBJ2-7, with D perhaps assigned TRBD1 or TRBD2 (5 bases each). Germline V lookup: CDR1 LNHDA, CDR2 SQIVND (reference sequence). This CDR3 is built from 16 residues. V lost 0 bases, J lost 2 bases, and 14 bases lay in between. The CDR3 DNA sequence: TGTGCCAGTAGTATAGATCACTACGGGACCGCCTACGAGCAGTACTTC. This gives the protein CASSIDHYGTAYEQYF.

The table lists this clonotype with a few counts. The CDR3 region has the DNA TGCAGTGCTTGGACGGTGGCCTACGAGCAGTACTTC. It is translated as CSAWTVAYEQYF. This chain joins TRBV20-1 and TRBJ2-7, with D hard to call. Trimming took off 5 bases at V and 2 bases at J, with 10 bases between the two ends. The germline V gene has CDR1 DFQATT and CDR2 SNEGSKA (reference sequence). This CDR3 spans 12 amino acids.

The table lists this clonotype with many counts. The chain has TRBV12-3 or TRBV12-4 and TRBJ1-3; 7 nucleotides agree with TRBD1. The CDR3 has 14 residues. The junction had 12 bases not matched to a gene; V was cut back by 10 bases and J by 6 bases. For the CDR3, the DNA is TGTGCCATCAGAATGACAGGGATCACAAACACCATATATTTT. Residues: CAIRMTGITNTIYF.

This rearrangement joins TRBV2 to TRBJ1-1; D is undetermined. The CDR3 consists of 17 residues. V was pared by 0 bases and J by 1 base, with 15 bases between. Looked up from germline, CDR1 is SNHLY and CDR2 is FYNNEI. CDR3 nucleotide sequence: TGTGCCAGCAGTGAAGCGCTTGGACTGAGTGAGAACACTGAAGCTTTCTTT. Its translation: CASSEALGLSENTEAFF.

The genes are TRBV6-1 and TRBJ1-2; no clear D gene. CDR1 and CDR2 (germline): MNHNS, SASEGT. This CDR3 region has 13 residues. Trimming stripped 2 bases from V and 0 bases from J, with 4 bases between. CDR3 amino acids: CASSELANYGYTF. The CDR3 nucleotides are TGTGCCAGCAGTGAACTGGCTAACTATGGCTACACCTTC.

This clonotype was seen a few times. The CDR3 region is CASSLNPVGQGGKLFF. For the CDR3, the DNA is TGTGCCAGCAGCTTAAATCCGGTCGGGCAGGGAGGAAAACTGTTTTTT. V is TRBV7-2 and J is TRBJ1-4; a weak D match, TRBD1 (5 bases). Germline V lookup: CDR1 SGHTA, CDR2 FQGNSA. V dropped 2 bases and J dropped 10 bases, with 20 bases sitting between them. The CDR3 covers 16 residues.

The chain uses TRBV11-2 and TRBJ1-1; D call uncertain. This CDR3 is 15 amino acids long. The V end lost 1 base, the J end lost 0 bases, and 9 bases lay between the germline ends. The germline V gene has CDR1 SGHAT and CDR2 FQNNGV. For the CDR3, the DNA is TGTGCCAGCAGCTTAGTTCGGGGTTTGAACACTGAAGCTTTCTTT. Residues: CASSLVRGLNTEAFF.

The table lists this clonotype with a count of one. The CDR3 protein is CASSQALGFTQYF. The CDR3 region has the DNA TGCGCCAGCAGCCAAGCATTGGGGTTTACGCAGTATTTT. This chain uses TRBV4-3 with TRBJ2-3; D gene unclear. CDR3 length equals 13 residues. V was clipped by 1 base and J by 8 bases, with 10 bases between them. Germline lookup yields CDR1 LGHNA and CDR2 YSLEER.

This clonotype was recorded a few times. The chain couples TRBV6-2 or TRBV6-3 to TRBJ2-7, with 7 bases aligning to TRBD1. This CDR3 spans 14 amino acids. The junction had 9 bases not matched to a gene; V was cut back by 5 bases and J by 5 bases. The germline V gene has CDR1 MNHEY and CDR2 SVGEGT. The CDR3 protein is CASSPQGEVNEQYF. The CDR3 DNA reads as TGTGCCAGCAGTCCGCAGGGGGAAGTGAACGAGCAGTACTTC.

This clonotype occurred once. The J gene is TRBJ2-1, the V gene TRBV6-6; TRBD2 matches at 7 bases. Germline-derived CDR1 and CDR2 are MNHNY and SVGAGI (reference sequence). The CDR3 runs 15 residues. Trimming took 5 bases from V and 7 from J; bases not matched to a gene: 11. CDR3 sequence (DNA): TGTGCCAGCAGTCGCTTCCTAGCGGAAGGGAATGAGCAGTTCTTC. Protein: CASSRFLAEGNEQFF.

The CDR3: CATSEFRDRTDTQYF. CDR3 bases: TGTGCCACCAGCGAATTCCGGGACCGCACAGATACGCAGTATTTT. The genes are TRBV15 and TRBJ2-3; D possibly uses TRBD1 or TRBD2 (5 bases each). The CDR3 is 15 amino acids. Trimming left V 5 bases short and J 1 base short, with 13 bases between. The V gene's germline CDR1 is LNHNV and CDR2 YYDKDF (reference sequence).

This clonotype was detected only a few times. The chain uses TRBV6-5 and TRBJ1-2, with D perhaps TRBD1 (6 bases). The CDR3 has 15 amino acids. Trimming left V 0 bases short and J 4 bases short, with 12 bases between. Germline V lookup: CDR1 MNHEY, CDR2 SVGAGI. The DNA for the CDR3 is TGTGCCAGCAGTTACTCGGGGGGGGGCGGCTATGGCTACACCTTC. Translation gives CASSYSGGGGYGYTF.

This clonotype was seen many times. V gene TRBV7-2 combines with J gene TRBJ2-4; D is unclear. The CDR3 extends over 13 amino acids. Germline-derived CDR1 and CDR2 are SGHTA and FQGNSA. Trimming cost V 5 bases and J 12 bases, with 17 bases left between them. The CDR3 nucleotides are TGTGCCAGCAGCCCTAGGCCAGATTCGGCTCAGTACTTC. Its translation is CASSPRPDSAQYF.

A single count supports this clonotype. The rearrangement links TRBV20-1 to TRBJ2-3, with D possibly matching TRBD2 (5 bases). This CDR3 is built from 13 residues. Germline V gene lookup returns CDR1 DFQATT and CDR2 SNEGSKA (reference sequence). The V gene lost 6 bases and the J gene lost 2 bases, with 12 bases spanning the gap. CDR3 residues: CSAALGPTDTQYF. In nucleotides, the CDR3 is TGCAGTGCCGCACTAGGACCCACAGATACGCAGTATTTT.

The chain couples TRBV7-9 to TRBJ1-2; D gene uncertain. The V gene's germline CDR1 is SEHNR and CDR2 FQNEAQ (reference sequence). Trimming pared 5 bases from V and 5 bases from J, leaving 15 bases between. The CDR3 runs to 14 residues. The CDR3 DNA sequence: TGTGCCAGCAGCCTAATGTCGAATTTTTATGGCTACACCTTC. This translates into CASSLMSNFYGYTF.